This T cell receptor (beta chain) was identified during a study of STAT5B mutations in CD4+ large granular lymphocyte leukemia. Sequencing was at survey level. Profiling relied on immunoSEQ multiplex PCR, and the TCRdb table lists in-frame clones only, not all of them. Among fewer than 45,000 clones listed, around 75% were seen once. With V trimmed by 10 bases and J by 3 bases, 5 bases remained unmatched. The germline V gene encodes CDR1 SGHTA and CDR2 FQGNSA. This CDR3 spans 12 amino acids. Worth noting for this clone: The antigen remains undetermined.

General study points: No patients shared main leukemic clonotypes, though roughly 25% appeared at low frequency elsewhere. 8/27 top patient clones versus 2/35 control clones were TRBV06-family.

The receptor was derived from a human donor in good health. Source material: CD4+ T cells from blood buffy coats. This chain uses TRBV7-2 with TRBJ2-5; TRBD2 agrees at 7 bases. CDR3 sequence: CATRRGEETQYF. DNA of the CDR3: TGTGCCACCAGACGGGGGGAAGAGACCCAGTACTTC.